A single sample gave rise to the 2 T cell receptor beta chains below, sequenced in a study of blood T cells in healthy people across ages. Primed by a sample-barcoded 5' primer and a J-beta primer mix, a second PCR proceeded for about 6 to 11 cycles. TCRdb fed the 5' RACE reads into MiXCR, producing one record per CDR3 protein. The sample carries about 650,000 distinct CDR3 sequences, about 34% recorded once. Specimen: blood. Receptor source: a woman aged 80 or older in good health.

In its sample, this clonotype was seen many times. The gene calls are TRBV5-1 and TRBJ1-6; D is uncertain. The CDR3 covers 14 residues. The V end was cut by 1 base, the J end by 10 bases, with 12 bases between. Germline V CDR1 and CDR2: SGHRS, YFSETQ. As DNA, the CDR3 is TGCGCCAGCAGCTTGTCAGGAGAACGGTCACCCCTCCACTTT. It codes for CASSLSGERSPLHF.

Turning to this clonotype: A much larger clone sits a single nucleotide away, making a read error possible. The J gene is TRBJ2-7, the V gene TRBV15; TRBD1 matches 7 bases. V was clipped by 2 bases and J by 7 bases; unmatched bases: 14. Germline CDR1 and CDR2: LNHNV and YYDKDF (reference sequence). The CDR3 runs to 16 residues. The CDR3 bases are TGTGCCACCAGCAGATCCGGGGTGGGACAGTACAATGAGCAGTACTTC. Encoded protein: CATSRSGVGQYNEQYF. Full variable domain (outside the CDR3, taken from reference TRBV15 and TRBJ2-7): DAMVIQNPRYQVTQFGKPVTLSCSQTLNHNVMYWYQQKSSQAPKLLFHYYDKDFNNEADTPDNFQSRRPNTSFCFLDIRSPGLGDTAMYLCATSRSGVGQYNEQYFGPGTRLTVT.